The sequence of this T cell receptor (beta chain) was determined in a study of cytomegalovirus exposure and HLA in healthy donors. Overall study context: Earlier findings included some 120 million unique TCR beta sequences obtained from 180 million or so T cells. The study, taken as a whole, reports: A prior analysis recorded that most TCR beta V segments were productive about 87% or about 30% of the time.

Notes on this clone: Its antigen is not identified.

Researchers ran the PCR with 60 Vbeta and 13 Jbeta primers. The assay was immunoSEQ multiplex PCR, and TCRdb's table has in-frame clones only and misses some. The clone table shows roughly 51,000 clones, with the ten largest holding 8% to 13%. Germline V lookup: CDR1 SGHTA, CDR2 FQGTGA. Germline trimming cut 5 bases from V and 3 bases from J; bases unmatched to any gene: 6. This CDR3 contains 14 residues. Nominally healthy donors provided the samples, though records likely missed some immune exposures. The chain joins TRBV7-3 to TRBJ2-7; 8 bases map to TRBD1. The sequence derives from a woman in her fifties or sixties in good health and CMV-seropositive. The sequencing sample was made of PBMCs. The CDR3: CASSPETGDYEQYF. The CDR3 coding sequence is TGTGCCAGCAGCCCCGAGACAGGGGACTACGAGCAGTACTTC.